The 18 T cell receptor beta chains in this list originate from one sample, sequenced in a study of cytomegalovirus exposure and HLA in healthy donors. Primers included in the PCR were 60 Vbeta and 13 Jbeta primers. The protocol was immunoSEQ multiplex PCR, while the TCRdb copy is restricted to in-frame clones and leaves out a portion. The sample includes 95,000 to 100,000 clones, approximately 72% of them seen just once. The source material was PBMCs. The receptors were gathered from a man aged 35-49 years in good health and CMV-seropositive.

V usage is TRBV2 and J usage is TRBJ2-2; D perhaps matches TRBD2 (6 bases). The CDR3 extends over 13 amino acids. Per germline, CDR1 SNHLY and CDR2 FYNNEI. Trimming took 6 bases from V and 6 from J, leaving 11 bases between them. In nucleotides, the CDR3 is TGTGCCAGCAGCCTCGGGGGTCCCGGGGAGCTGTTTTTT. Protein sequence: CASSLGGPGELFF.

The rearrangement joins TRBV19 to TRBJ2-5; 7 bases fit TRBD2. Germline V gives CDR1 LNHDA, CDR2 SQIVND (reference sequence). V gave up 1 base and J gave up 5 bases; unmatched junction bases: 7. CDR3 length: 15 residues. CDR3 sequence reads: CASSIGGGGSETQYF. The CDR3 DNA follows: TGTGCCAGTAGTATAGGGGGGGGAGGCAGCGAGACCCAGTACTTC.

The chain joins TRBV6-1 to TRBJ2-7, with D possibly matching TRBD2 (6 bases). The V gene lost 8 bases and the J gene lost 5 bases, with 19 bases spanning the gap. The germline V gene has CDR1 MNHNS and CDR2 SASEGT. There are 14 residues in the CDR3. The CDR3 DNA sequence: TGTGCCAGCTTCCGGGACTCATCTCGGGACGAGCAGTACTTC. This gives the protein CASFRDSSRDEQYF.

Only one count was recorded for this clone. In DNA form, the CDR3 reads TGTGCCAGTAGGGAACAGGGGGCTATAACCTACGAGCAGTACTTC. Translating it yields CASREQGAITYEQYF. The chain is built from TRBV19 and TRBJ2-7; 9 bases line up with TRBD1. The CDR3 is made up of 15 amino acids. The V and J ends lost 6 bases and 2 bases, in that order; junction bases with no gene match: 8. The germline CDR1 and CDR2 sequences are LNHDA and SQIVND (reference sequence).

The chain employs TRBV7-8 and TRBJ1-4; D is unresolved. This CDR3 spans 16 amino acids. V lost 5 bases to trimming and J lost 2 bases, with 15 bases between them. CDR1 and CDR2 (germline): SGHVS, FQNEAQ. In DNA, the CDR3 is TGTGCCAGCAGCACCGGGTCCTTATATACTAATGAAAAACTGTTTTTT. As protein: CASSTGSLYTNEKLFF.

The rearrangement joins TRBV6-5 to TRBJ2-2; TRBD2 matches 7 bases. Germline CDR1 reads MNHEY; CDR2 reads SVGAGI. V lost 6 bases, J lost 7 bases, and 11 bases stayed unmatched. CDR3 length equals 15 residues. CDR3 nucleotides: TGTGCCAGCAGCAACAGGCGGGAGCGGGTCGGGGAGCTGTTTTTT. Translating it yields CASSNRRERVGELFF.

The chain carries TRBV2 and TRBJ2-5; TRBD2 matches at 8 bases. CDR3 length equals 15 residues. Germline CDR1 SNHLY, CDR2 FYNNEI. V was pared by 6 bases and J by 5 bases, with 11 bases of the junction left unmatched. This CDR3 reads CASSYGGGRKETQYF. The DNA of the CDR3 is TGTGCCAGCAGCTACGGGGGGGGGCGAAAGGAGACCCAGTACTTC. The complete variable domain, with remaining parts taken from reference TRBV2 and TRBJ2-5, reads EPEVTQTPSHQVTQMGQEVILRCVPISNHLYFYWYRQILGQKVEFLVSFYNNEISEKSEIFDDQFSVERPDGSNFTLKIRSTKLEDSAMYFCASSYGGGRKETQYFGPGTRLLVL.

V gene TRBV6-1 combines with J gene TRBJ1-2, with no clear D. Germline values: CDR1 MNHNS, CDR2 SASEGT. V was cut by 2 bases and J by 5 bases, with 3 bases left in between. The CDR3 is 11 residues long. CDR3 nucleotides: TGTGCCAGCAGTGAACTGTATGGCTACACCTTC. Its translation: CASSELYGYTF.

J is TRBJ2-4 and V is TRBV4-1; TRBD2 is a possible D gene (6 bases). V was shortened by 2 bases and J by 0 bases, with 14 bases between the two germline ends. The CDR3 consists of 17 residues. CDR1 and CDR2 from the germline V gene are MGHRA and YSYEKL. The CDR3 region is CASSQPGLGLAKNIQYF. For the CDR3, the DNA is TGCGCCAGCAGCCAACCGGGACTCGGCTTAGCCAAAAACATTCAGTACTTC.

The chain joins TRBV7-9 to TRBJ2-7; the D gene is possibly TRBD1 (6 bases). Trimming removed 2 bases from V and 5 bases from J, with 13 bases in between. The CDR3 length is 14 residues. CDR1 and CDR2 from the germline V gene are SEHNR and FQNEAQ (reference sequence). This CDR3 reads CASSLTTGTHEQYF. In nucleotides, the CDR3 is TGTGCCAGCAGCTTAACTACAGGGACCCACGAGCAGTACTTC.

The chain carries TRBV6-1 and TRBJ1-6; D call uncertain. This CDR3 is built from 15 residues. Germline CDR1 reads MNHNS; CDR2 reads SASEGT. V gave up 2 bases and J gave up 8 bases, with 13 bases separating them. CDR3 in DNA: TGTGCCAGCAGTGAAAGCGGCTATATGGATTCACCCCTCCACTTT. It codes for CASSESGYMDSPLHF.

V gene TRBV15 combines with J gene TRBJ2-7, with 8 bases identical to TRBD1. CDR1 and CDR2 from the germline V gene are LNHNV and YYDKDF (reference sequence). V lost 5 bases, J lost 4 bases, and 1 base stayed unmatched. The CDR3 length is 12 residues. The CDR3: CATSGQGYEQYF. CDR3 coding DNA: TGTGCCACCAGCGGACAGGGTTACGAGCAGTACTTC.

The genes are TRBV9 and TRBJ1-2; the D is unclear. Germline values: CDR1 SGDLS, CDR2 YYNGEE. V was shortened by 1 base and J by 4 bases, with 8 bases between the two germline ends. This CDR3 is 13 amino acids long. CDR3 sequence reads: CASSVSGSYGYTF. CDR3 sequence (DNA): TGTGCCAGCAGCGTATCGGGGAGCTATGGCTACACCTTC.

This clone showed up just a few times. The V gene is TRBV7-9, the J gene TRBJ2-7, with TRBD2 matching over 12 bases. Germline values: CDR1 SEHNR, CDR2 FQNEAQ (reference sequence). J was trimmed by 6 bases and V by 2 bases; bases with no gene match: 2. The CDR3 runs 14 residues. This CDR3 reads CASSLSSGGGEQYF. The CDR3 DNA follows: TGTGCCAGCAGCTTATCTAGCGGGGGGGGCGAGCAGTACTTC.

This chain links TRBV5-1 with TRBJ2-5, with D hard to call. Per germline, CDR1 SGHRS and CDR2 YFSETQ. The length of the CDR3 is 13 residues. Trimming took off 4 bases at V and 2 bases at J, with 9 bases between the two ends. The CDR3 DNA reads as TGCGCCAGCAGCAATCCAGTGCAAGAGACCCAGTACTTC. The encoded protein is CASSNPVQETQYF.

This clone was found once. The germline gene is not matched at one end of the junction; a read error may be the cause. The chain is built from TRBV7-9 and TRBJ1-5; TRBD1 matches 9 bases. The CDR3 totals 16 residues. Germline CDR1 reads SEHNR; CDR2 reads FQNEAQ (reference sequence). CDR3 in DNA: TGTTCCAGCAGCTCCGCGGGGGACAGGGAGAATCAGCCCCAGCATTTT. Translating gives CSSSSAGDRENQPQHF.

This clone was seen more than once but under ten times. The rearrangement uses TRBV5-1 and TRBJ1-2; unclear D gene. The V end lost 0 bases, the J end lost 8 bases, and 20 bases lay between the germline ends. This CDR3 contains 16 residues. The germline V gene encodes CDR1 SGHRS and CDR2 YFSETQ. CDR3 bases: TGCGCCAGCAGCTTGGAAAATTGGAGTGGAACATCAGGCTACACCTTC. Amino acid sequence: CASSLENWSGTSGYTF.

In DNA, the CDR3 is TGTGCTAGCTCTCCATCCGGGACAGGGCACTTCTTT. Translating it yields CASSPSGTGHFF. The chain uses TRBV12-5 and TRBJ1-1; 9 bases fit TRBD1. The CDR3 is made up of 12 amino acids. Germline CDR1 and CDR2: LGHNT and FRNRAP. With 9 bases clipped from V and 14 bases from J, the junction kept 13 bases outside the gene matches.